This entry concerns a single TCR beta chain. This record belongs to a study of T cell responses to AZD1222 COVID-19 vaccine. Using immunoSEQ multiplex PCR, the repertoire was profiled, and TCRdb retains in-frame clones only, with some absent. This table has about 150,000 clones, around 91% appearing once. Trimming took off 0 bases at V and 3 bases at J, with 11 bases between the two ends. The germline CDR1 and CDR2 sequences are LNHNV and YYDKDF (reference sequence). The CDR3 covers 16 residues. The source was peripheral blood, collected on day 0 of AZD1222 vaccination. This rearrangement joins TRBV15 to TRBJ1-4; no definite D call. This sequence was found in an adult in good health. CDR3 sequence (DNA): TGTGCCACCAGCAGAGATGTTAGGGCAGCTAATGAAAAACTGTTTTTT. Protein product: CATSRDVRAANEKLFF.